Below, one T cell receptor (beta chain) is given with its context. 13 Jbeta primers and 60 Vbeta primers were used for the PCR. Sequencing was performed with immunoSEQ multiplex PCR; in TCRdb, only in-frame clones are kept and a portion is missing. The data show about 170,000 clones, with around 78% seen just once and over 10% held by the top ten. The germline V gene encodes CDR1 LNHDA and CDR2 SQIVND (reference sequence). V was pared by 5 bases and J by 1 base, with 17 bases between. The CDR3 extends over 16 amino acids. This entry is derived from a study of cytomegalovirus exposure and HLA in healthy donors.

V gene TRBV19 combines with J gene TRBJ1-1, with D possibly matching TRBD1 (6 bases). The TCR originated in a woman aged 45-65 years in good health and CMV-seropositive. Sequenced material: PBMCs. The chain's CDR3 is CASSRPRGAQNTEAFF. The CDR3 nucleotides are TGTGCCAGTAGTCGACCCCGGGGGGCGCAGAACACTGAAGCTTTCTTT.